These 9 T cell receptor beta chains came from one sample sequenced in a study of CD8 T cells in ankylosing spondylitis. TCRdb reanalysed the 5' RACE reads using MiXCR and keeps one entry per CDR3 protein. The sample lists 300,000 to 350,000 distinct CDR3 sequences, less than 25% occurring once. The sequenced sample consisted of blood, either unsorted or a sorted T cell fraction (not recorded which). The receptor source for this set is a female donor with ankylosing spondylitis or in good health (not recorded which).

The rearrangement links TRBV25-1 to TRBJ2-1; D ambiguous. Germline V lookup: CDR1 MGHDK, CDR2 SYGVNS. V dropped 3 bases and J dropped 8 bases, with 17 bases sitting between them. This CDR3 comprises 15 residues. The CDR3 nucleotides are TGTGCCAGCAGTGATGGCCCATTTTTACGGGATGAGCAGTTCTTC. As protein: CASSDGPFLRDEQFF.

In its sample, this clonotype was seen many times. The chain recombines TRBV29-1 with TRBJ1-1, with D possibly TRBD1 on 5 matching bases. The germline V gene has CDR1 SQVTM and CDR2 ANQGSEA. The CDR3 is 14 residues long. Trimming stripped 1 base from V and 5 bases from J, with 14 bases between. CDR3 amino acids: CSVEVAGIGTEAFF. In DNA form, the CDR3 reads TGCAGCGTTGAAGTTGCAGGGATTGGGACTGAAGCTTTCTTT.

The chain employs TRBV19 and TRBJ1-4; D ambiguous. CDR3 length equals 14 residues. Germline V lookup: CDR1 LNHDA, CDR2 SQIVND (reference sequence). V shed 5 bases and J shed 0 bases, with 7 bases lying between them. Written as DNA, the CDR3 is TGTGCCAGTAGTGAACTAACAACTAATGAAAAACTGTTTTTT. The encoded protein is CASSELTTNEKLFF.

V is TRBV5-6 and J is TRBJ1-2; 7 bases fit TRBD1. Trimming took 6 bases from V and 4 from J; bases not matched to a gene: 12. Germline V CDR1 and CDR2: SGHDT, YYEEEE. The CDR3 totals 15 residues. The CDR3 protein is CASTRNRGEGYGYTF. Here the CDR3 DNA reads TGTGCCAGCACCCGAAACAGGGGTGAGGGCTATGGCTACACCTTC.

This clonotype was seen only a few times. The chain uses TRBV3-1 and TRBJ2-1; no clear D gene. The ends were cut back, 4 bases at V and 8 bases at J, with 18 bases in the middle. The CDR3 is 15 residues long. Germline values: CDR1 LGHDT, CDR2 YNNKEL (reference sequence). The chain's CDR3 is CASSPRPSFIDEQFF. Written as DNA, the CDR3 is TGTGCCAGCAGCCCCCGCCCGAGTTTTATTGATGAGCAGTTCTTC.

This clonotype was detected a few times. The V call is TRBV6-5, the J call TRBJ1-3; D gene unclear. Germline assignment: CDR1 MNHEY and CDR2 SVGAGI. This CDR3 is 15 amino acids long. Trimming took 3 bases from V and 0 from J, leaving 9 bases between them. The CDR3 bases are TGTGCCAGCAGTTATATGGCTACCTCTGGAAACACCATATATTTT. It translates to CASSYMATSGNTIYF.

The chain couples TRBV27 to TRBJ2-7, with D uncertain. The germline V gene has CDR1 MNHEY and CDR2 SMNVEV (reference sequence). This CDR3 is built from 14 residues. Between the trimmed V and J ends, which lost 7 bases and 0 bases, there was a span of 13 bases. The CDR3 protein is CASTPSGLSYEQYF. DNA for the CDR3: TGTGCCAGCACTCCATCCGGCCTCTCCTACGAGCAGTACTTC.

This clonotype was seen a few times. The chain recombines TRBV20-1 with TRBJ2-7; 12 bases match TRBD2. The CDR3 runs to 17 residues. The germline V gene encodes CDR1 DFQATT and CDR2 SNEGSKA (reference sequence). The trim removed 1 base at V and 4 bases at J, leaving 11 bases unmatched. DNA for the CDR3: TGCAGTGCTAGAGGGACTAGCGGGACCCTGATTAGTTACGAGCAGTACTTC. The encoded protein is CSARGTSGTLISYEQYF.

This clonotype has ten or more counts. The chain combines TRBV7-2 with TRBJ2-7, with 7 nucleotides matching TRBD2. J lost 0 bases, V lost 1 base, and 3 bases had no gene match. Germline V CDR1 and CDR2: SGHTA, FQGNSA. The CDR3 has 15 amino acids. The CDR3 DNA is TGTGCCAGCAGCTTAGACGGGGGGATCTCCTACGAGCAGTACTTC. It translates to CASSLDGGISYEQYF.